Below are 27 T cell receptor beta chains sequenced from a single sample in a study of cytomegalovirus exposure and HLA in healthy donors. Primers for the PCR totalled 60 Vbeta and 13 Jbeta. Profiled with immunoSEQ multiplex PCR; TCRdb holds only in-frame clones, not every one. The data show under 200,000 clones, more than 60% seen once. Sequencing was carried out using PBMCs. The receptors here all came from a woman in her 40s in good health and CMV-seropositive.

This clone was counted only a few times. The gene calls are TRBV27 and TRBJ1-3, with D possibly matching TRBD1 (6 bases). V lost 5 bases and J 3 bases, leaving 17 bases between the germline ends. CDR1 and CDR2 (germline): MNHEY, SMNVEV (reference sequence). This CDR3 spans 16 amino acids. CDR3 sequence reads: CASSQSEQGDGNTIYF. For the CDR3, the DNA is TGTGCCAGCAGTCAGTCCGAACAGGGAGATGGAAACACCATATATTTT.

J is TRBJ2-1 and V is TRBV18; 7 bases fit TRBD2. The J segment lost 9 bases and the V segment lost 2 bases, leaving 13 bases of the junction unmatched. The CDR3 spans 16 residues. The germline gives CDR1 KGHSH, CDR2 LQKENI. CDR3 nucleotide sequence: TGTGCCAGCTCACCAAAGACTAGCAGCGAGTGGGTTGAGCAGTTCTTC. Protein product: CASSPKTSSEWVEQFF. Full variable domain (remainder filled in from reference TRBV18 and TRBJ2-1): NAGVMQNPRHLVRRRGQEARLRCSPMKGHSHVYWYRQLPEEGLKFMVYLQKENIIDESGMPKERFSAEFPKEGPSILRIQQVVRGDSAAYFCASSPKTSSEWVEQFFGPGTRLTVL.

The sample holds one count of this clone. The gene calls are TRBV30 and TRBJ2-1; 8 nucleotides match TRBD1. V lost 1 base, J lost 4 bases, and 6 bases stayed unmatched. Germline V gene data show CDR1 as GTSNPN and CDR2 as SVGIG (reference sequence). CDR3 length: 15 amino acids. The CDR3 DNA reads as TGTGCCTGGAGTGGCCGGGACAGGATTTACAATGAGCAGTTCTTC. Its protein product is CAWSGRDRIYNEQFF.

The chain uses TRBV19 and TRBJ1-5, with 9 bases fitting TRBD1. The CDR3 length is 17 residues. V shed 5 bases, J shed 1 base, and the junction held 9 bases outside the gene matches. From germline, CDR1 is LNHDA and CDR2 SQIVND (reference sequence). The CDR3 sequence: CASSSGTGLGSNQPQHF. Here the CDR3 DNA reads TGTGCCAGTAGTTCCGGGACAGGGTTAGGGAGCAATCAGCCCCAGCATTTT. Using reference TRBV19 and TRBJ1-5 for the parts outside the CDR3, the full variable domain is DGGITQSPKYLFRKEGQNVTLSCEQNLNHDAMYWYRQDPGQGLRLIYYSQIVNDFQKGDIAEGYSVSREKKESFPLTVTSAQKNPTAFYLCASSSGTGLGSNQPQHFGDGTRLSIL.

The CDR3 region is CASSFARENIQYF. In DNA, the CDR3 is TGTGCCAGCAGCTTTGCCCGGGAAAACATTCAGTACTTC. The rearrangement joins TRBV5-4 to TRBJ2-4, with D hard to call. In germline, CDR1 is SGHNT, CDR2 YYREEE (reference sequence). This CDR3 is built from 13 residues. V was clipped by 2 bases and J by 5 bases, with 8 bases between them. Full variable domain (rest looked up from reference TRBV5-4 and TRBJ2-4): ETGVTQSPTHLIKTRGQQVTLRCSSQSGHNTVSWYQQALGQGPQFIFQYYREEENGRGNFPPRFSGLQFPNYSSELNVNALELDDSALYLCASSFARENIQYFGAGTRLSVL.

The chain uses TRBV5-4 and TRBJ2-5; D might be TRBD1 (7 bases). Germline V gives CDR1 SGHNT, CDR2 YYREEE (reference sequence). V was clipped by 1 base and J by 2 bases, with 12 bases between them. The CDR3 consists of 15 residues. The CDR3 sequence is CASSLLQGGQETQYF. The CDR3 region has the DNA TGTGCCAGCAGCTTGCTTCAGGGGGGACAAGAGACCCAGTACTTC.

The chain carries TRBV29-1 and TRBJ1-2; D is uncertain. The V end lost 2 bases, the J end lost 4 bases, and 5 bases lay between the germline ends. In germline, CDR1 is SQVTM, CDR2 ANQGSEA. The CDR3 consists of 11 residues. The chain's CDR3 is CSVERVYGYTF. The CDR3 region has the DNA TGCAGCGTTGAAAGAGTCTATGGCTACACCTTC.

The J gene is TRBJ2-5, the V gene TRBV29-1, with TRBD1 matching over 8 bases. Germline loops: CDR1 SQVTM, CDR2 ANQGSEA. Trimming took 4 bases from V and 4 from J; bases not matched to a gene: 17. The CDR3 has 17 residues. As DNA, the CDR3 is TGCAGCGTTGGACCGGACAGGGTAATCCCCTCTGGAGAGACCCAGTACTTC. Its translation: CSVGPDRVIPSGETQYF.

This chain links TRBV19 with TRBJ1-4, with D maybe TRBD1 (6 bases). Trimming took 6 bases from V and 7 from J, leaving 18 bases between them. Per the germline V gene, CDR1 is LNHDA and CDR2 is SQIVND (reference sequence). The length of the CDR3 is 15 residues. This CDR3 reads CASRYRVWEGEKLFF. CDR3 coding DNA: TGTGCCAGTAGGTACAGGGTATGGGAAGGTGAAAAACTGTTTTTT.

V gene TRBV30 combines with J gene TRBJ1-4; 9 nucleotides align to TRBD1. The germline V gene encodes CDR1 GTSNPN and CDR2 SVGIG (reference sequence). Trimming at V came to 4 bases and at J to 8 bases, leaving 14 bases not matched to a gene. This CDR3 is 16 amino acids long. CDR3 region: CAWTCFRGQGYEKLFF. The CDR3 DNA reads TGTGCCTGGACATGTTTTCGGGGACAGGGATACGAAAAACTGTTTTTT.

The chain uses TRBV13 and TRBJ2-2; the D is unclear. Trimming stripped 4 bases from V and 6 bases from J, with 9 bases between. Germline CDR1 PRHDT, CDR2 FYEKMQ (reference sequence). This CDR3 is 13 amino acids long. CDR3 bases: TGTGCCAGCAGCTCAACGAGTTCCGGGGAGCTGTTTTTT. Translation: CASSSTSSGELFF.

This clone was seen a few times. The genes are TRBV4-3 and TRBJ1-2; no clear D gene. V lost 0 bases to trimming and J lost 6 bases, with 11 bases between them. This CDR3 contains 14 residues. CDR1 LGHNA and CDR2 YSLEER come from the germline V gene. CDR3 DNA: TGCGCCAGCAGCCAAGATCGGTCCGGAGATGGCTACACCTTC. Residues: CASSQDRSGDGYTF.

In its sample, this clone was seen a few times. DNA for the CDR3: TGTGCCAGCTCACCCCCCTATAGCAATCAGCCCCAGCATTTT. This sequence encodes CASSPPYSNQPQHF. This chain uses TRBV18 with TRBJ1-5; D uncertain. Per the germline V gene, CDR1 is KGHSH and CDR2 is LQKENI. Between the trimmed V and J ends, which lost 3 bases and 0 bases, there was a span of 6 bases. The CDR3 has 14 residues.

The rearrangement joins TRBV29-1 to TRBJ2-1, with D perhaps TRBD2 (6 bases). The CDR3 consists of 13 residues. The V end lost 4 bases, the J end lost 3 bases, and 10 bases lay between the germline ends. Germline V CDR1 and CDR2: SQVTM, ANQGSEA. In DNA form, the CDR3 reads TGCAGCGTTGTCGCGGGGAACTACAATGAGCAGTTCTTC. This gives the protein CSVVAGNYNEQFF.

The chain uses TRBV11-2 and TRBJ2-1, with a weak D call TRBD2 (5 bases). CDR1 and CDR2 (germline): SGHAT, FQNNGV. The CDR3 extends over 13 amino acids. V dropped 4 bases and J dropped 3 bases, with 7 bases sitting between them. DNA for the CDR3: TGTGCCAGCAGCTACCGGGACTACAATGAGCAGTTCTTC. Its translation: CASSYRDYNEQFF. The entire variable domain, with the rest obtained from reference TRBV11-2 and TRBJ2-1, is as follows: EAGVAQSPRYKIIEKRQSVAFWCNPISGHATLYWYQQILGQGPKLLIQFQNNGVVDDSQLPKDRFSAERLKGVDSTLKIQPAKLEDSAVYLCASSYRDYNEQFFGPGTRLTVL.

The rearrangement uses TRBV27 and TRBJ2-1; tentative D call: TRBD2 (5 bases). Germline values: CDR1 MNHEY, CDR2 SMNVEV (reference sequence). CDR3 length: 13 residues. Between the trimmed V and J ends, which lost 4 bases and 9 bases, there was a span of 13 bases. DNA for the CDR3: TGTGCCAGCAGTTCCCAGAGAGGAGGTGAGCAGTTCTTC. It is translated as CASSSQRGGEQFF.

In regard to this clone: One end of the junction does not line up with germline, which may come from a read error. CDR3 in DNA: TGCAGAGGGGATACGCAGTATTTT. It codes for CRGDTQYF. The chain links TRBV28 to TRBJ2-3; the D gene is possibly TRBD2 (5 bases). The CDR3 loop spans 8 amino acids. CDR1 and CDR2 (germline): MDHEN, SYDVKM.

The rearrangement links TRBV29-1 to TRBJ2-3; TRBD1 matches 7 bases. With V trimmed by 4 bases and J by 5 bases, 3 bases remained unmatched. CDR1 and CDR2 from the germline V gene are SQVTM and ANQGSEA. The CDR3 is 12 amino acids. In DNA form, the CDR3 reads TGCAGCGTTGGACAGGGTGGAGATACGCAGTATTTT. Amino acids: CSVGQGGDTQYF.

Here the CDR3 DNA reads TGCGCCAGCGGCGTCAGGGACAGCACTGAAGCTTTCTTT. Protein sequence: CASGVRDSTEAFF. J is TRBJ1-1 and V is TRBV5-1; TRBD1 aligns across 7 bases. The CDR3 runs 13 residues. After removal of 7 bases from V and 4 bases from J, the junction contained 7 bases not matched to a gene. Germline assignment: CDR1 SGHRS and CDR2 YFSETQ.

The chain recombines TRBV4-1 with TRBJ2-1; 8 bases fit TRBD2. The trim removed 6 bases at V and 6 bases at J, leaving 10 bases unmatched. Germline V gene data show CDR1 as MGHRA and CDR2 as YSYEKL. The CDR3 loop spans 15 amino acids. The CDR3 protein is CASRDSRGGLNEQFF. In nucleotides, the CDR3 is TGCGCCAGCAGAGATAGCCGGGGGGGCCTCAATGAGCAGTTCTTC.

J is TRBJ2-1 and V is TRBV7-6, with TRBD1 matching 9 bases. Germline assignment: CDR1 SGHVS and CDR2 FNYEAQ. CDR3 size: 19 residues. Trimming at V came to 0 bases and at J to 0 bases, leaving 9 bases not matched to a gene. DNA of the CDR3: TGTGCCAGCAGCTTAGCGCGGGGGACAGGGTTTAGCTCCTACAATGAGCAGTTCTTC. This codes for CASSLARGTGFSSYNEQFF. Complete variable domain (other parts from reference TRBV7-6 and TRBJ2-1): GAGVSQSPRYKVTKRGQDVALRCDPISGHVSLYWYRQALGQGPEFLTYFNYEAQQDKSGLPNDRFSAERPEGSISTLTIQRTEQRDSAMYRCASSLARGTGFSSYNEQFFGPGTRLTVL.

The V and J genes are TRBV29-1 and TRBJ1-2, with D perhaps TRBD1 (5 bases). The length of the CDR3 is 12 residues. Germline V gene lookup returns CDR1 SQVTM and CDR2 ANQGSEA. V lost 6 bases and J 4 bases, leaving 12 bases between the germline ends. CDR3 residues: CSVGGEAYGYTF. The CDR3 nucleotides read TGCAGCGTGGGAGGGGAGGCCTATGGCTACACCTTC.

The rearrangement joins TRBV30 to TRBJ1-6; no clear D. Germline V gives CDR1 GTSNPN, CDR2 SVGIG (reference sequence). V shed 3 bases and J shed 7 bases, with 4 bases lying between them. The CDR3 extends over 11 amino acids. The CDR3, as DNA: TGTGCCTGGAGCCTAAATTCACCCCTCCACTTT. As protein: CAWSLNSPLHF.

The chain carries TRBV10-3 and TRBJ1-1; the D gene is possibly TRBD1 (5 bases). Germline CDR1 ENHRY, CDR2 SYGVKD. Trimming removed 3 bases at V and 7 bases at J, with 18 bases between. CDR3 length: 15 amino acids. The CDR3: CAISERAYTGGEAFF. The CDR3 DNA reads TGTGCCATCAGTGAACGAGCGTACACCGGGGGTGAAGCTTTCTTT.

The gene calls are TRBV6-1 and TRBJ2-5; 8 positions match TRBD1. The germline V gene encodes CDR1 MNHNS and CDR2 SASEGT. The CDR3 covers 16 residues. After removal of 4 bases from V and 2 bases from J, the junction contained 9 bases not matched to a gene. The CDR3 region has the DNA TGTGCCAGCAGTGGTTACGGGACAGGACTTCAAGAGACCCAGTACTTC. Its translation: CASSGYGTGLQETQYF.

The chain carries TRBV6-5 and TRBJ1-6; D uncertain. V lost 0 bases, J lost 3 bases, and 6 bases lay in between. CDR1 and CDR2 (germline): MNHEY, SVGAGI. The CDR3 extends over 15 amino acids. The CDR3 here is CASSYSPNYNSPLHF. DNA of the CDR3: TGTGCCAGCAGTTACTCCCCCAACTATAATTCACCCCTCCACTTT.

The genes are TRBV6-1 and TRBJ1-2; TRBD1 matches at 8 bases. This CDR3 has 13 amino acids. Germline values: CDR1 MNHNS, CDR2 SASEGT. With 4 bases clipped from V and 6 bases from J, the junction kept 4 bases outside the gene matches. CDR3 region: CASSVTGVDGYTF. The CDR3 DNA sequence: TGTGCCAGCAGTGTGACAGGGGTGGATGGCTACACCTTC.